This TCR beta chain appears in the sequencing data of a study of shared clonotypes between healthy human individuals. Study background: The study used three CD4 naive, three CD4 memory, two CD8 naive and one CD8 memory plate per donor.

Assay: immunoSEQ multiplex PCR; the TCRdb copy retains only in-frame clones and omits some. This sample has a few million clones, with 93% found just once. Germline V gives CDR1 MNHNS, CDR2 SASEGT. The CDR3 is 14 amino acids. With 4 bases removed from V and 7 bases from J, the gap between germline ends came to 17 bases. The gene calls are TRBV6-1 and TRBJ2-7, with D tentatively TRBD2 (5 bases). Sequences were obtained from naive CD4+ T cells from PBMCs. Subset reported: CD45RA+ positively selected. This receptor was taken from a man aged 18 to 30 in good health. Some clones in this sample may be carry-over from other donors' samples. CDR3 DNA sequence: TGTGCCAGCAGTGCAACTCGGGGTTCCTGGGAGCAGTACTTC. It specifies CASSATRGSWEQYF.